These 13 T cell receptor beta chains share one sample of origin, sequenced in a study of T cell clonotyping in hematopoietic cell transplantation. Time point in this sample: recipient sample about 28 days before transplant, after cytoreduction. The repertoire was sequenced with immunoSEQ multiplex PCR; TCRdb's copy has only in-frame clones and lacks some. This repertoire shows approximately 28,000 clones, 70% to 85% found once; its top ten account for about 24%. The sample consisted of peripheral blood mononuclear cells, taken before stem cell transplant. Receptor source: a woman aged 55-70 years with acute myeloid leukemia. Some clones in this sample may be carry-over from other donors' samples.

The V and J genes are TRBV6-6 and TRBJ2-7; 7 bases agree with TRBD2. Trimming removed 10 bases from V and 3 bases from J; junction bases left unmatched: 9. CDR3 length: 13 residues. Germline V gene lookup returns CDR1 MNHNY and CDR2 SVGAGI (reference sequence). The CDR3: CATTRGGSYEQYF. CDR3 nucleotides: TGTGCCACCACGCGCGGGGGAAGCTACGAGCAGTACTTC.

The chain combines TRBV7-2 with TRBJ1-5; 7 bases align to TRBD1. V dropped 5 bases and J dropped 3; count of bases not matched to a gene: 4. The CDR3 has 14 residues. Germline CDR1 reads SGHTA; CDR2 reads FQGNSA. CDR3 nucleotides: TGTGCCAGCAGCCCGACAGGGTTCAATCAGCCCCAGCATTTT. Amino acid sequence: CASSPTGFNQPQHF. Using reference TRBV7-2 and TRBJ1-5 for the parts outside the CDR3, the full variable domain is GAGVSQSPSNKVTEKGKDVELRCDPISGHTALYWYRQSLGQGLEFLIYFQGNSAPDKSGLPSDRFSAERTGGSVSTLTIQRTQQEDSAVYLCASSPTGFNQPQHFGDGTRLSIL.

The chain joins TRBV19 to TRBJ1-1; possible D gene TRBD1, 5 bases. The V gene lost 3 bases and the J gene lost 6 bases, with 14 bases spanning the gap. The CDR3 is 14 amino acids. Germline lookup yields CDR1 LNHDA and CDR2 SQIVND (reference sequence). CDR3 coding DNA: TGTGCCAGTAGTATCGGGGCGTTGGGGTCTGAAGCTTTCTTT. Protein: CASSIGALGSEAFF.

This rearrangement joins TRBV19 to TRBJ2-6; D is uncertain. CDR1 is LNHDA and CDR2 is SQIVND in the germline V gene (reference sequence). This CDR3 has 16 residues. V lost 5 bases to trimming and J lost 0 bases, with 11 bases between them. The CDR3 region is CASSPTRISGANVLTF. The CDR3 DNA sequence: TGTGCCAGTAGTCCCACCCGGATCTCTGGGGCCAACGTCCTGACTTTC.

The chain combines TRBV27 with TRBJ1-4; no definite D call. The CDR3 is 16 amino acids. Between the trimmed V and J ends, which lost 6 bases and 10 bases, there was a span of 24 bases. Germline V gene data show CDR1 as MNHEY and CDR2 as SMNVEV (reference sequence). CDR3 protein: CASSHQWTGKEVKLFF. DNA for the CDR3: TGTGCCAGCAGCCACCAATGGACGGGAAAAGAGGTAAAACTGTTTTTT.

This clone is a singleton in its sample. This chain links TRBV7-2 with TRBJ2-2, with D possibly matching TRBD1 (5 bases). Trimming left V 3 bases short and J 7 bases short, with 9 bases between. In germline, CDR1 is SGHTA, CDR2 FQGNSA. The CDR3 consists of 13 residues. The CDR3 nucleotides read TGTGCCAGCAGCTTTACCCAGGGCGGGGAGCTGTTTTTT. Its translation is CASSFTQGGELFF.

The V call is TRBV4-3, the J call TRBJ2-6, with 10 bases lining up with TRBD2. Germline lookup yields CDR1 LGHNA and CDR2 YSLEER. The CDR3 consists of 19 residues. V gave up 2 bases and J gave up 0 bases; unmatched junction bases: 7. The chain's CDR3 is CASSQYIAGGGSGANVLTF. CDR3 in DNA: TGCGCCAGCAGCCAATATATAGCGGGGGGCGGCTCTGGGGCCAACGTCCTGACTTTC.

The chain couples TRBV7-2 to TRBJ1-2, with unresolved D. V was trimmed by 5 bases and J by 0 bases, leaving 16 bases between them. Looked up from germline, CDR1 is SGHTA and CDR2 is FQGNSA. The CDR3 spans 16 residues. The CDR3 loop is CASSQPPGMANYGYTF. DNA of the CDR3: TGTGCCAGCAGCCAGCCCCCGGGGATGGCTAACTATGGCTACACCTTC.

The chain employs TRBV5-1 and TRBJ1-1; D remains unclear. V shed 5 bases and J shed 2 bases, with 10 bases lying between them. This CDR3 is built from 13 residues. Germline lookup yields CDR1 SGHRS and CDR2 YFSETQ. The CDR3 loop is CASSFDGNTEAFF. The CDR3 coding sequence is TGCGCCAGCAGTTTCGACGGCAACACTGAAGCTTTCTTT.

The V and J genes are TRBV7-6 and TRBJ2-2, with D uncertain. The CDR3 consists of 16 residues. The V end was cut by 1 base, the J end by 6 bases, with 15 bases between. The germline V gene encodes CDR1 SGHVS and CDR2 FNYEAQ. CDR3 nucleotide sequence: TGTGCCAGCAGCTTAGGAGGTTATGGGGTCTCCGGGGAGCTGTTTTTT. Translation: CASSLGGYGVSGELFF.

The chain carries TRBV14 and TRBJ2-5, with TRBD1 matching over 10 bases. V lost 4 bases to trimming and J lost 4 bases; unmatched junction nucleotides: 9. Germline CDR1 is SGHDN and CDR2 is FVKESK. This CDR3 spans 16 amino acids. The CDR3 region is CASSPTGTGVGETQYF. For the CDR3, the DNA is TGTGCCAGCAGCCCAACCGGGACAGGGGTGGGAGAGACCCAGTACTTC.

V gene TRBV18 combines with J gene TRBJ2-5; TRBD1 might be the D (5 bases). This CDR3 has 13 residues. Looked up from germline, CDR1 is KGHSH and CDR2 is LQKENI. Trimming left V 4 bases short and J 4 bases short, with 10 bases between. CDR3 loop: CASSLLGAETQYF. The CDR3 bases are TGTGCCAGCTCACTTCTTGGGGCAGAGACCCAGTACTTC.

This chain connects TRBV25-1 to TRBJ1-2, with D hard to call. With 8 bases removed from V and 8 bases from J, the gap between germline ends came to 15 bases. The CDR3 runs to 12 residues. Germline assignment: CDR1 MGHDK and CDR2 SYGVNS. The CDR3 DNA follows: TGTGCCAGCTCGGAGGAGGGTATAGGCTACACCTTC. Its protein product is CASSEEGIGYTF.